This T cell receptor (beta chain) derives from a study of beta chain features in type 1 diabetes. Overall study: Patients did not differ from healthy donors in age, gender or cell yield. Study-wide results and limits: Shorter TCRB CDR3s, moderately but significantly so, marked every one of the four CD4+ subsets in Type 1 diabetes patients.

This clone has only a few counts. The antigen remains unidentified. Sequenced material consisted of expressed TCRB transcripts (all of the isolated RNA was reverse transcribed). Some clones are missing from TCRdb's copy, which holds only in-frame ones; the method was immunoSEQ multiplex PCR. The sample lists hundreds of thousands of clones; 15% to 20% were seen once. The CDR3 covers 13 residues. V was trimmed by 0 bases and J by 5 bases, leaving 9 bases between them. CDR1 is SGHRS, CDR2 YFSETQ, per germline. The sequence derives from a young woman in good health. V usage is TRBV5-1 and J usage is TRBJ2-7; maybe TRBD1 (5 bases). Sequencing input: naive CD4+ T cells from blood. The CDR3 coding sequence is TGCGCCAGCAGCTTGGAGGCAGGGAACGAGCAGTACTTC. Encoded protein: CASSLEAGNEQYF.